These 29 T cell receptor beta chains were all obtained from the same sample, sequenced in a study of CD8 T cells in Susac syndrome (dated by TCRdb to about 2019). The method behind the library was the immunoSEQ multiplex PCR assay. RNA was extracted using the RNeasy kit, and roughly 0.5 to 1 microgram was reverse transcribed with random hexamers. In TCRdb, the public reads were trimmed at Q25 with fastp and aligned with MiXCR, with productive beta chains retained. Rows with one shared CDR3 protein collapse into an entry with the most common genes and DNA. Recorded for this sample are more than 95,000 distinct CDR3 sequences; about 92% of them occurred a single time. The ten largest make up roughly 0.32% of the sample. The sample comprised CD8+ T cells from PBMCs. The source of these receptors is a human donor with multiple sclerosis.

The CDR3 nucleotides read TGTGCCAGCAGCCCCTCCTACGAGCAGTACGTC. Its protein product is CASSPSYEQYV. This chain connects TRBV3-1 to TRBJ2-7; D not certain. The V end lost 4 bases, the J end lost 0 bases, and 1 base lay between the germline ends. The CDR3 runs 11 residues. Germline V gene lookup returns CDR1 LGHDT and CDR2 YNNKEL (reference sequence).

This CDR3 is CASSLEGMNTEAFF. The CDR3 bases are TGCGCCAGCAGCTTGGAAGGAATGAACACTGAAGCTTTCTTT. The chain carries TRBV5-1 and TRBJ1-1, with D hard to call. Germline V gene lookup returns CDR1 SGHRS and CDR2 YFSETQ. V gave up 0 bases and J gave up 0 bases, with 6 bases separating them. The CDR3 consists of 14 residues. Full variable domain (rest looked up from reference TRBV5-1 and TRBJ1-1): KAGVTQTPRYLIKTRGQQVTLSCSPISGHRSVSWYQQTPGQGLQFLFEYFSETQRNKGNFPGRFSGRQFSNSRSEMNVSTLELGDSALYLCASSLEGMNTEAFFGQGTRLTVV.

DNA for the CDR3: TGTGCCAGCAGCTCCTCCCGGACGGCTAACTATGGCTACACCTTC. Amino acids: CASSSSRTANYGYTF. The V and J genes are TRBV5-4 and TRBJ1-2; no reliable D call. Deletions cut 3 bases from V and 0 bases from J, with 12 bases between. Germline V lookup: CDR1 SGHNT, CDR2 YYREEE (reference sequence). The length of the CDR3 is 15 residues.

The genes are TRBV6-1 and TRBJ2-1; TRBD2 matches 10 bases. The CDR3 consists of 17 residues. The ends lost 7 bases at V and 4 bases at J; junction bases unmatched: 13. From germline, CDR1 is MNHNS and CDR2 SASEGT. Here the CDR3 DNA reads TGTGCCAGCACCTACGGGGCTAGCGGGAGCCAATACAATGAGCAGTTCTTC. Amino acid sequence: CASTYGASGSQYNEQFF.

This chain uses TRBV28 with TRBJ2-7; maybe TRBD1 (6 bases). Trimming took off 1 base at V and 0 bases at J, with 19 bases between the two ends. CDR3 length: 18 residues. Germline V gene data show CDR1 as MDHEN and CDR2 as SYDVKM. This CDR3 is CASSLLPPGQTRSYEQYF. CDR3 nucleotides: TGTGCCAGCAGTTTATTACCCCCTGGACAGACCCGCTCCTACGAGCAGTACTTC.

The CDR3 here is CSVEKRTGGYGYTF. The CDR3 nucleotides are TGCAGCGTGGAAAAACGGACAGGGGGTTATGGCTACACCTTC. V and J are TRBV29-1 and TRBJ1-2, with 10 bases fitting TRBD1. CDR1 is SQVTM, CDR2 ANQGSEA, per germline. The CDR3 extends over 14 amino acids. V gave up 6 bases and J gave up 5 bases; unmatched junction bases: 9.

The chain employs TRBV7-9 and TRBJ2-5; 7 positions match TRBD1. Germline V gives CDR1 SEHNR, CDR2 FQNEAQ (reference sequence). This CDR3 comprises 16 residues. V shed 2 bases and J 3 bases; nucleotides not matched to a gene: 9. CDR3 loop: CASSLPLGTEEETQYF. Written as DNA, the CDR3 is TGTGCCAGCAGCTTACCTCTTGGGACAGAGGAAGAGACCCAGTACTTC.

The chain carries TRBV7-8 and TRBJ2-7; 7 positions match TRBD2. From germline, CDR1 is SGHVS and CDR2 FQNEAQ. Germline trimming cut 7 bases from V and 5 bases from J; bases unmatched to any gene: 8. The CDR3 spans 13 residues. The CDR3 DNA reads TGTGCCAGCACTTCGGGGGGACTTGACGAGCAGTACGTC. Translated, it gives CASTSGGLDEQYV.

This clonotype was recorded once. The gene calls are TRBV7-8 and TRBJ1-3; D is undetermined. The CDR3 covers 14 residues. Trimming cost V 5 bases and J 1 base, with 9 bases left between them. The germline V gene encodes CDR1 SGHVS and CDR2 FQNEAQ. CDR3 DNA sequence: TGTGCCAGCAGCCCGGTCCGTTCTGGAAACACCATATATTTT. This gives the protein CASSPVRSGNTIYF.

V gene TRBV4-1 combines with J gene TRBJ2-5; 10 bases map to TRBD2. From germline, CDR1 is MGHRA and CDR2 YSYEKL. V shed 6 bases, J shed 2 bases, and the junction held 6 bases outside the gene matches. The CDR3 totals 15 residues. This CDR3 is CASSPRAGGQETQYF. Here the CDR3 DNA reads TGCGCCAGCAGTCCCCGAGCGGGAGGGCAAGAGACCCAGTACTTC.

The chain has TRBV27 and TRBJ2-3; D remains ambiguous. The V end was cut by 3 bases, the J end by 5 bases, with 12 bases between. The CDR3 sequence is 14 residues long. Germline CDR1 reads MNHEY; CDR2 reads SMNVEV (reference sequence). The CDR3 loop is CASSFPGRVDTQYF. As DNA, the CDR3 is TGTGCCAGCAGTTTCCCGGGTAGGGTAGATACGCAGTATTTT.

The chain combines TRBV6-2 or TRBV6-3 with TRBJ1-1; no definite D call. The germline V gene has CDR1 MNHEY and CDR2 SVGEGT. Trimming removed 3 bases at V and 5 bases at J, with 7 bases between. The CDR3 runs to 12 residues. DNA for the CDR3: TGTGCCAGCAGTTATGGTGGGACTGAAGCTTTCTTT. It specifies CASSYGGTEAFF.

The CDR3: CAISESRRGGYNEQFF. CDR3 nucleotide sequence: TGTGCCATCAGTGAGTCGCGGCGGGGGGGATACAATGAGCAGTTCTTC. This chain links TRBV10-3 with TRBJ2-1; 9 bases are shared with TRBD2. There are 16 residues in the CDR3. Trimming removed 0 bases from V and 4 bases from J; junction bases left unmatched: 4. Germline assignment: CDR1 ENHRY and CDR2 SYGVKD.

This clonotype was counted once. This CDR3 reads CASSVGTGIVETQYF. The CDR3 DNA reads as TGTGCCAGCAGTGTGGGGACAGGGATCGTTGAGACCCAGTACTTC. The chain has TRBV6-1 and TRBJ2-5; 9 positions match TRBD1. V dropped 4 bases and J dropped 5; count of bases not matched to a gene: 8. This CDR3 contains 15 residues. Germline V CDR1 and CDR2: MNHNS, SASEGT.

J is TRBJ2-1 and V is TRBV7-9, with 7 positions matching TRBD2. V trimming: 5 bases; J trimming: 5 bases; junction bases outside the gene matches: 12. CDR1 is SEHNR and CDR2 is FQNEAQ in the germline V gene (reference sequence). This CDR3 has 16 amino acids. CDR3 sequence: CASSIRLANRDNEQFF. CDR3 DNA: TGTGCCAGCAGCATAAGACTAGCTAATCGTGACAATGAGCAGTTCTTC.

The chain employs TRBV2 and TRBJ1-1, with D unclear. Germline values: CDR1 SNHLY, CDR2 FYNNEI. Trimming took off 1 base at V and 0 bases at J, with 9 bases between the two ends. This CDR3 comprises 15 residues. The CDR3 nucleotides are TGTGCCAGCAGTGAAGTTCACAGCCTGAACACTGAAGCTTTCTTT. This translates into CASSEVHSLNTEAFF.

The chain recombines TRBV5-1 with TRBJ1-1; tentatively, D is TRBD1 (6 bases). There are 13 residues in the CDR3. With 5 bases removed from V and 0 bases from J, the gap between germline ends came to 8 bases. Germline CDR1 and CDR2: SGHRS and YFSETQ. The CDR3 loop reads CASRGGMNTEAFF. DNA of the CDR3: TGCGCCAGCAGAGGGGGAATGAACACTGAAGCTTTCTTT.

CDR3 residues: CASSLAGPSSYNEQFF. The CDR3 coding sequence is TGTGCCAGCAGCTTAGCTGGGCCTAGCTCCTACAATGAGCAGTTCTTC. V gene TRBV11-2 combines with J gene TRBJ2-1; no firm D call. The CDR3 is 16 amino acids. In germline, CDR1 is SGHAT, CDR2 FQNNGV. The V gene lost 1 base and the J gene lost 0 bases, with 10 bases spanning the gap.

This chain joins TRBV28 and TRBJ2-7; D perhaps matches TRBD1 (6 bases). Looked up from germline, CDR1 is MDHEN and CDR2 is SYDVKM. The CDR3 extends over 13 amino acids. Trimming cost V 7 bases and J 3 bases, with 13 bases left between them. CDR3 bases: TGTGCCAGCAACCAGGGGTTGAGCTACGAGCAGTACTTC. Protein: CASNQGLSYEQYF.

The V and J genes are TRBV5-1 and TRBJ2-5, with D possibly TRBD1 on 6 matching bases. The CDR3 extends over 14 amino acids. Germline-derived CDR1 and CDR2 are SGHRS and YFSETQ. V lost 7 bases and J 5 bases, leaving 18 bases between the germline ends. CDR3 sequence reads: CASRRLADRETQYF. The CDR3 DNA follows: TGCGCCAGCCGCCGTCTTGCCGACAGGGAGACCCAGTACTTC.

This clonotype has more than one count but fewer than ten. One end of the junction does not line up with germline, which may come from a read error. The rearrangement uses TRBV5-1 and TRBJ2-1, with 7 nucleotides matching TRBD2. Germline values: CDR1 SGHRS, CDR2 YFSETQ. This CDR3 region has 14 residues. The CDR3 sequence: CASSLRGGYNEQFF. CDR3 DNA sequence: TGTGCCAGCAGCTTACGCGGGGGTTACAATGAGCAGTTCTTC. Using reference TRBV5-1 and TRBJ2-1 for the parts outside the CDR3, the full variable domain is KAGVTQTPRYLIKTRGQQVTLSCSPISGHRSVSWYQQTPGQGLQFLFEYFSETQRNKGNFPGRFSGRQFSNSRSEMNVSTLELGDSALYLCASSLRGGYNEQFFGPGTRLTVL.

The V and J genes are TRBV5-4 and TRBJ1-2; TRBD1 aligns across 8 bases. From germline, CDR1 is SGHNT and CDR2 YYREEE (reference sequence). This CDR3 has 16 residues. V shed 2 bases and J 4 bases; nucleotides not matched to a gene: 10. The CDR3 bases are TGTGCCAGCAGCTTCCCTACTCGACAGGGGACCTATGGCTACACCTTC. Translation: CASSFPTRQGTYGYTF.

This clonotype was detected a few times. The chain joins TRBV27 to TRBJ2-1, with D perhaps TRBD1 (6 bases). This CDR3 spans 12 amino acids. Trimming took 5 bases from V and 6 from J, leaving 8 bases between them. CDR1 MNHEY and CDR2 SMNVEV come from the germline V gene (reference sequence). The CDR3 is CASSRGGNEQFF. The DNA of the CDR3 is TGTGCCAGCAGTAGAGGGGGCAATGAGCAGTTCTTC.

The V gene is TRBV12-3 or TRBV12-4, the J gene TRBJ2-5, with D unresolved. The CDR3 totals 15 residues. V lost 3 bases to trimming and J lost 1 base, with 12 bases between them. As DNA, the CDR3 is TGTGCCAGCAGTTTGGGGTTGGCCCTCCAAGAGACCCAGTACTTC. It encodes CASSLGLALQETQYF.

This chain uses TRBV29-1 with TRBJ2-3; no firm D call. Germline lookup yields CDR1 SQVTM and CDR2 ANQGSEA. CDR3 length equals 12 residues. V was trimmed by 3 bases and J by 5 bases, leaving 9 bases between them. The CDR3 DNA follows: TGCAGCGTTGATAGCAGAGGAGATACGCAGTATTTT. Translated, it gives CSVDSRGDTQYF.

A few counts support this clonotype. The chain carries TRBV20-1 and TRBJ2-1, with 9 positions matching TRBD1. The CDR3 has 12 amino acids. The germline V gene encodes CDR1 DFQATT and CDR2 SNEGSKA (reference sequence). The V and J ends lost 4 bases and 8 bases, in that order; junction bases with no gene match: 3. In DNA, the CDR3 is TGCAGTGCTAACACAGGGGGCTATGAGCAGTTCTTC. Its protein is CSANTGGYEQFF.

The genes are TRBV12-5 and TRBJ2-1, with D possibly being TRBD1 or TRBD2 (6 bases each). The germline V and J ends were trimmed by 2 bases and 2 bases, with 10 bases remaining between them. CDR3 length equals 15 residues. The V gene's germline CDR1 is LGHNT and CDR2 FRNRAP. Here the CDR3 reads CASGLMGGAYNEQFF. In DNA form, the CDR3 reads TGTGCTAGTGGTTTGATGGGGGGCGCCTACAATGAGCAGTTCTTC.

This clonotype was found a few times. This chain links TRBV6-5 with TRBJ1-1, with D perhaps TRBD1 (6 bases). CDR3 size: 14 residues. V dropped 2 bases and J dropped 4 bases, with 11 bases sitting between them. CDR1 and CDR2 (germline): MNHEY, SVGAGI. CDR3 sequence: CASSYGGARTEAFF. CDR3 DNA sequence: TGTGCCAGCAGTTACGGGGGGGCCCGCACTGAAGCTTTCTTT.

A single count supports this clonotype. The chain combines TRBV6-5 with TRBJ2-5; 7 bases align to TRBD2. The V gene end was trimmed by 3 bases and the J gene end by 5 bases; junction bases not matched to a gene: 9. The CDR3 totals 15 residues. Per germline, CDR1 MNHEY and CDR2 SVGAGI. In DNA form, the CDR3 reads TGTGCCAGCAGTTATGATGGGGAGGGGACGGAGACCCAGTACTTC. Its translation is CASSYDGEGTETQYF.